These 30 T cell receptor beta chains originate from one sample sequenced in a study of identical twins. TCRdb re-called the 5' RACE reads with MiXCR, one entry per CDR3 protein. Of about 790,000 distinct CDR3 sequences in the sample, around a sixth were seen once. This sample also belongs to another study, concerning T cells expressing NK-cell markers.

Sequencing was done on a sample of PBMCs. The receptors stem from a woman between 18 and 29 years old in good health.

In its sample, this clonotype was seen once. The chain combines TRBV5-1 with TRBJ2-2; the match to TRBD2 covers 12 bases. Germline trimming cut 7 bases from V and 1 base from J; bases unmatched to any gene: 8. This CDR3 is 17 amino acids long. The V gene's germline CDR1 is SGHRS and CDR2 YFSETQ. The CDR3, as DNA: TGCGCCAGCGGGCCCGGGACTAGCGGGCGGAACACCGGGGAGCTGTTTTTT. Translation gives CASGPGTSGRNTGELFF.

CDR3 coding DNA: TGTGCCAGCAGCTTAATATCGGGGGGTACGCAGTATTTT. It codes for CASSLISGGTQYF. The chain is built from TRBV7-2 and TRBJ2-3, with 7 bases aligning to TRBD2. The V gene's germline CDR1 is SGHTA and CDR2 FQGNSA. The CDR3 has 13 amino acids. V was pared by 2 bases and J by 8 bases, with 4 bases of the junction left unmatched.

V is TRBV20-1 and J is TRBJ2-2, with D perhaps TRBD1 (5 bases). V shed 2 bases and J shed 0 bases, with 7 bases lying between them. CDR3 length: 14 residues. Germline CDR1 reads DFQATT; CDR2 reads SNEGSKA (reference sequence). The CDR3 coding sequence is TGCAGTGCTAGAAGACAGACGAACACCGGGGAGCTGTTTTTT. Translating it yields CSARRQTNTGELFF.

This clonotype was detected many times. The chain carries TRBV12-3 or TRBV12-4 and TRBJ2-5, with D maybe TRBD2 (6 bases). This CDR3 is 13 amino acids long. The V gene lost 6 bases and the J gene lost 3 bases, with 11 bases spanning the gap. CDR3 sequence reads: CASSLGLKETQYF. The CDR3 DNA is TGTGCCAGCAGCCTTGGACTAAAAGAGACCCAGTACTTC.

In this sample, this clonotype turned up a few times. The chain carries TRBV19 and TRBJ2-1; the match to TRBD1 covers 9 bases. Trimming took 6 bases from V and 5 from J; bases not matched to a gene: 11. The CDR3 contains 16 residues. The germline V gene encodes CDR1 LNHDA and CDR2 SQIVND (reference sequence). CDR3 region: CASSKGPQGADNEQFF. The DNA of the CDR3 is TGTGCCAGTAGCAAGGGCCCACAGGGGGCCGACAATGAGCAGTTCTTC.

The rearrangement uses TRBV20-1 and TRBJ2-7; TRBD1 matches 12 bases. V was clipped by 2 bases and J by 0 bases; unmatched bases: 8. Germline CDR1 reads DFQATT; CDR2 reads SNEGSKA (reference sequence). There are 17 residues in the CDR3. The CDR3 protein is CSARSPGTGGTSYEQYF. For the CDR3, the DNA is TGCAGTGCTAGATCCCCAGGGACAGGGGGCACCTCCTACGAGCAGTACTTC.

This rearrangement joins TRBV5-1 to TRBJ2-1; 10 nucleotides line up with TRBD1. The length of the CDR3 is 15 residues. The germline gives CDR1 SGHRS, CDR2 YFSETQ. Trimming removed 7 bases from V and 9 bases from J; junction bases left unmatched: 13. The CDR3, as DNA: TGCGCCAGCTTCCCGACAGGGGGCAGTTGGGGTGAGCAGTTCTTC. Protein product: CASFPTGGSWGEQFF.

V is TRBV19 and J is TRBJ2-7; D is perhaps TRBD1 or TRBD2 (5 bases each). V lost 9 bases and J 4 bases, leaving 28 bases between the germline ends. The CDR3 covers 17 residues. The germline CDR1 and CDR2 sequences are LNHDA and SQIVND (reference sequence). The DNA for the CDR3 is TGTGCCAGCTCTCACCGTCCGGGACCCCTCTCCTCTTACGAGCAGTACTTC. Translated: CASSHRPGPLSSYEQYF. The entire variable domain, with the rest obtained from reference TRBV19 and TRBJ2-7, is as follows: DGGITQSPKYLFRKEGQNVTLSCEQNLNHDAMYWYRQDPGQGLRLIYYSQIVNDFQKGDIAEGYSVSREKKESFPLTVTSAQKNPTAFYLCASSHRPGPLSSYEQYFGPGTRLTVT.

This chain connects TRBV20-1 to TRBJ2-3, with D possibly being TRBD2 (5 bases). The V end lost 5 bases, the J end lost 2 bases, and 14 bases lay between the germline ends. CDR3 length: 14 residues. CDR1 and CDR2 from the germline V gene are DFQATT and SNEGSKA (reference sequence). The CDR3 DNA reads TGCAGTGCTTCGGACTGGGAATTCACAGATACGCAGTATTTT. Encoded protein: CSASDWEFTDTQYF.

This clonotype was seen more than once but under ten times. V gene TRBV29-1 combines with J gene TRBJ2-1; 7 bases are a match to TRBD1. This CDR3 has 15 residues. After removal of 5 bases from V and 7 bases from J, the junction contained 14 bases not matched to a gene. From germline, CDR1 is SQVTM and CDR2 ANQGSEA. Here the CDR3 DNA reads TGCAGCGTTACGACAGGGTCGTTCTGGGGTAATGAGCAGTTCTTC. Protein sequence: CSVTTGSFWGNEQFF.

This clonotype appeared a few times. The J gene is TRBJ1-2, the V gene TRBV6-5, with a possible D match to TRBD1 (6 bases). Germline CDR1 and CDR2: MNHEY and SVGAGI. This CDR3 contains 14 residues. The V and J ends lost 2 bases and 7 bases respectively, with 14 bases between them. The CDR3 is CASSYRDIRRGYTF. Written as DNA, the CDR3 is TGTGCCAGCAGTTACCGGGACATTCGTCGTGGCTACACCTTC.

The sample holds a few counts of this clonotype. The rearrangement uses TRBV9 and TRBJ2-3, with 12 bases identical to TRBD2. There are 15 residues in the CDR3. The germline CDR1 and CDR2 sequences are SGDLS and YYNGEE. V lost 7 bases to trimming and J lost 4 bases; unmatched junction nucleotides: 7. CDR3 protein: CASGGLAGTSDTQYF. CDR3 bases: TGTGCCAGCGGAGGACTAGCGGGAACCTCAGATACGCAGTATTTT.

J is TRBJ2-3 and V is TRBV12-5, with D perhaps TRBD2 (5 bases). Germline values: CDR1 LGHNT, CDR2 FRNRAP. Trimming removed 6 bases from V and 2 bases from J, with 12 bases in between. The CDR3 runs to 14 residues. CDR3 in DNA: TGTGCTAGTGGATCTGGACTCGTCACAGATACGCAGTATTTT. Protein product: CASGSGLVTDTQYF. Looking up the rest from reference TRBV12-5 and TRBJ2-3 gives the full variable domain: DARVTQTPRHKVTEMGQEVTMRCQPILGHNTVFWYRQTMMQGLELLAYFRNRAPLDDSGMPKDRFSAEMPDATLATLKIQPSEPRDSAVYFCASGSGLVTDTQYFGPGTRLTVL.

This clonotype showed up just a few times. The V and J genes are TRBV7-6 and TRBJ1-2; possibly TRBD1 for D (6 bases). Trimming cost V 5 bases and J 4 bases, with 8 bases left between them. The CDR3 loop spans 12 amino acids. Germline values: CDR1 SGHVS, CDR2 FNYEAQ. In nucleotides, the CDR3 is TGTGCCAGCAGCACAGGGATCTATGGCTACACCTTC. As protein: CASSTGIYGYTF.

This chain links TRBV19 with TRBJ2-1; 8 nucleotides line up with TRBD2. The CDR3 spans 13 residues. V gave up 3 bases and J gave up 5 bases; unmatched junction bases: 0. Looked up from germline, CDR1 is LNHDA and CDR2 is SQIVND (reference sequence). The CDR3 bases are TGTGCCAGTAGTATCGGGGGGGACAATGAGCAGTTCTTC. It yields the protein CASSIGGDNEQFF.

The chain is built from TRBV5-6 and TRBJ2-5; a weak D match, TRBD2 (6 bases). The length of the CDR3 is 15 residues. Germline CDR1 is SGHDT and CDR2 is YYEEEE. V lost 3 bases and J 1 base, leaving 13 bases between the germline ends. CDR3 sequence (DNA): TGTGCCAGCAGCTGGGGGGTGACAGCCCAAGAGACCCAGTACTTC. Its protein is CASSWGVTAQETQYF.

This rearrangement joins TRBV7-6 to TRBJ2-1; no clear D. Germline CDR1 reads SGHVS; CDR2 reads FNYEAQ. This CDR3 contains 17 residues. V lost 1 base, J lost 0 bases, and 13 bases lay in between. The CDR3 protein is CASSLGVRPSSYNEQFF. For the CDR3, the DNA is TGTGCCAGCAGCTTAGGGGTCCGCCCAAGCTCCTACAATGAGCAGTTCTTC. The whole variable domain, remainder taken from reference TRBV7-6 and TRBJ2-1, is GAGVSQSPRYKVTKRGQDVALRCDPISGHVSLYWYRQALGQGPEFLTYFNYEAQQDKSGLPNDRFSAERPEGSISTLTIQRTEQRDSAMYRCASSLGVRPSSYNEQFFGPGTRLTVL.

This clonotype was observed a handful of times. The V call is TRBV20-1, the J call TRBJ2-3; 10 bases match TRBD2. The germline CDR1 and CDR2 sequences are DFQATT and SNEGSKA (reference sequence). The V segment lost 2 bases and the J segment 6 bases; nucleotides outside the gene matches: 8. The CDR3 has 15 residues. CDR3 sequence reads: CSARNSGGPGDTQYF. The CDR3 DNA follows: TGCAGTGCTAGAAATAGCGGGGGGCCTGGGGATACGCAGTATTTT.

The chain is built from TRBV20-1 and TRBJ2-1, with 9 bases aligning to TRBD2. CDR1 and CDR2 from the germline V gene are DFQATT and SNEGSKA (reference sequence). V gave up 0 bases and J gave up 7 bases; unmatched junction bases: 7. The CDR3 loop spans 15 amino acids. The CDR3 DNA follows: TGCAGTGCTAGAGATCGGCGGGGGGGCGGGAATGAGCAGTTCTTC. It specifies CSARDRRGGGNEQFF.

The chain has TRBV5-1 and TRBJ2-3, with D tentatively TRBD1 (6 bases). The CDR3 loop spans 15 amino acids. Trimming left V 2 bases short and J 2 bases short, with 12 bases between. The germline gives CDR1 SGHRS, CDR2 YFSETQ. The CDR3 reads CASSLRDKTTDTQYF. The CDR3 DNA is TGCGCCAGCAGCTTAAGGGACAAAACCACAGATACGCAGTATTTT.

This clonotype appeared a few times. This sequence joins TRBV7-9 and TRBJ2-1; 9 bases align to TRBD2. Germline V lookup: CDR1 SEHNR, CDR2 FQNEAQ (reference sequence). This CDR3 contains 15 residues. V dropped 5 bases and J dropped 2; count of bases not matched to a gene: 4. The CDR3: CASSRSGSPYNEQFF. Here the CDR3 DNA reads TGTGCCAGCAGCCGTAGCGGGAGTCCCTACAATGAGCAGTTCTTC. The full variable domain, in which reference TRBV7-9 and TRBJ2-1 provide the parts outside the CDR3, is DTGVSQNPRHKITKRGQNVTFRCDPISEHNRLYWYRQTLGQGPEFLTYFQNEAQLEKSRLLSDRFSAERPKGSFSTLEIQRTEQGDSAMYLCASSRSGSPYNEQFFGPGTRLTVL.

The rearrangement links TRBV14 to TRBJ1-5, with D unresolved. V lost 2 bases and J 0 bases, leaving 5 bases between the germline ends. CDR1 is SGHDN, CDR2 FVKESK, per germline. The CDR3 is made up of 14 amino acids. CDR3: CASSQSNSNQPQHF. In DNA form, the CDR3 reads TGTGCCAGCAGCCAAAGCAATAGCAATCAGCCCCAGCATTTT.

The chain combines TRBV5-1 with TRBJ2-7, with 10 bases matching TRBD2. This CDR3 region has 16 residues. With V trimmed by 1 base and J by 0 bases, 4 bases remained unmatched. CDR1 SGHRS and CDR2 YFSETQ come from the germline V gene. As DNA, the CDR3 is TGCGCCAGCAGCTTGATGCCTAGCGGGAGCTCCTACGAGCAGTACTTC. Amino acid sequence: CASSLMPSGSSYEQYF.

The chain couples TRBV7-2 to TRBJ2-2; TRBD2 might be the D (5 bases). Trimming took 3 bases from V and 6 from J, leaving 11 bases between them. The germline CDR1 and CDR2 sequences are SGHTA and FQGNSA. This CDR3 region has 14 residues. In DNA, the CDR3 is TGTGCCAGCAGCTTGAGGGCGGAGCCCGGGGAGCTGTTTTTT. Protein: CASSLRAEPGELFF.

This clonotype came up a few times. Sequence at one end of the junction differs from germline and may be a read error. The J gene is TRBJ1-1, the V gene TRBV6-1; D ambiguous. Germline values: CDR1 MNHNS, CDR2 SASEGT. This CDR3 region has 14 residues. CDR3 residues: CASSLFPGNSEAFF. The CDR3 DNA reads as TGTGCCAGCAGCCTCTTCCCGGGGAACTCTGAAGCTTTCTTT.

V is TRBV10-2 and J is TRBJ2-1; D is ambiguous. Trimming left V 3 bases short and J 10 bases short, with 7 bases between. The germline CDR1 and CDR2 sequences are WSHSY and SAAADI. The CDR3 is 11 amino acids. This CDR3 is CASSDGFEQFF. The CDR3 bases are TGCGCCAGCAGTGACGGCTTCGAGCAGTTCTTC.

V and J are TRBV30 and TRBJ2-7; no definite D call. This CDR3 has 14 amino acids. V lost 3 bases and J 4 bases, leaving 16 bases between the germline ends. From germline, CDR1 is GTSNPN and CDR2 SVGIG (reference sequence). CDR3 in amino acids: CAWRGPPRGYEQYF. For the CDR3, the DNA is TGTGCCTGGAGAGGGCCTCCGAGAGGATACGAGCAGTACTTC.

The rearrangement uses TRBV12-3 or TRBV12-4 and TRBJ2-1, with 15 bases matching TRBD2. CDR3 length: 16 residues. J gave up 8 bases and V 5 bases, and 7 bases lay outside the gene matches. The CDR3, as DNA: TGTGCCAGCAGTCCCTGGACTAGCGGGGGGGCGGATGAGCAGTTCTTC. Encoded protein: CASSPWTSGGADEQFF.

Concerning this clonotype itself: At one boundary the junction diverges from the germline segment, which might be a read error. CDR3 sequence: CASSPTRTETQYF. DNA of the CDR3: TGTGCTAGCAGCCCCACCAGGACGGAGACCCAGTACTTC. J is TRBJ2-5 and V is TRBV7-7; no clear D. Germline V lookup: CDR1 SSHAT, CDR2 FNYEAQ (reference sequence). The CDR3 is 13 residues long.

In this sample, this clonotype turned up a few times. The chain links TRBV3-1 to TRBJ2-5, with D uncertain. Germline loops: CDR1 LGHDT, CDR2 YNNKEL (reference sequence). The CDR3 loop spans 14 amino acids. V dropped 4 bases and J dropped 5 bases, with 14 bases sitting between them. The CDR3 protein is CASSLPSLPETQYF. The CDR3 nucleotides read TGTGCCAGCAGCCTCCCCAGCCTTCCGGAGACCCAGTACTTC.